This T cell receptor (beta chain) comes out of a study of T cell responses to AZD1222 COVID-19 vaccine. The CDR3 is made up of 11 amino acids. In germline, CDR1 is SGHNT, CDR2 YYREEE (reference sequence). V was shortened by 4 bases and J by 8 bases, with 9 bases between the two germline ends. Produced via immunoSEQ multiplex PCR; TCRdb's table is partial and in-frame only. The table lists some 140,000 clones, over 85% of them singletons. This TCR derives from an adult in good health. The material was peripheral blood, obtained on day 0 of AZD1222 vaccination. This chain joins TRBV5-4 and TRBJ1-2; D is undetermined. CDR3 sequence reads: CASSAEGGYTF. DNA of the CDR3: TGTGCCAGCAGCGCGGAGGGAGGCTACACCTTC.